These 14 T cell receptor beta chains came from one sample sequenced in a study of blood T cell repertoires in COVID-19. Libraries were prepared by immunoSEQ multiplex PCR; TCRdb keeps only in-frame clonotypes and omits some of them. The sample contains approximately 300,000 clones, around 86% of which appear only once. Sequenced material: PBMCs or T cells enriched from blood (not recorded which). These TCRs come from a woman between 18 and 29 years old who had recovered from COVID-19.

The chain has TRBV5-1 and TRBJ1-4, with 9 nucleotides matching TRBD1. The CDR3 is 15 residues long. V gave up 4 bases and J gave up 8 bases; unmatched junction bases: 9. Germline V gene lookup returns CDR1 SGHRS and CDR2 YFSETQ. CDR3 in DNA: TGCGCCAGCAGCCCGGGACAGGGATTCGGCGAAAAACTGTTTTTT. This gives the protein CASSPGQGFGEKLFF.

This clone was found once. CDR3 residues: CASSVGTSRNYEQYF. CDR3 DNA: TGTGCCAGCAGCGTAGGGACTAGTCGAAACTACGAGCAGTACTTC. The rearrangement links TRBV9 to TRBJ2-7, with 7 nucleotides matching TRBD2. J lost 3 bases, V lost 0 bases, and 6 bases had no gene match. CDR3 size: 15 residues. Germline lookup yields CDR1 SGDLS and CDR2 YYNGEE.

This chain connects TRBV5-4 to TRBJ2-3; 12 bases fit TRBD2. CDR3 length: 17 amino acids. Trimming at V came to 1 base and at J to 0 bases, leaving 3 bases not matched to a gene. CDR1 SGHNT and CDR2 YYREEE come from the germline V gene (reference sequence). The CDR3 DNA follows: TGTGCCAGCAGCTTGTATCTAGCGGGGGGGAGCACAGATACGCAGTATTTT. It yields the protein CASSLYLAGGSTDTQYF.

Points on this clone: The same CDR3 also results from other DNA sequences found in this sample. DNA for the CDR3: TGTGCCAGCAGCCCCGGAGGGAGGGAGCAGTACTTC. It is translated as CASSPGGREQYF. The chain carries TRBV3-1 (or the pseudogene TRBV3-2) and TRBJ2-7; D may be TRBD2 (6 bases). Trimming left V 4 bases short and J 7 bases short, with 11 bases between. Germline CDR1 and CDR2: LGHDT and YNNKEL (reference sequence). The CDR3 runs to 12 residues.

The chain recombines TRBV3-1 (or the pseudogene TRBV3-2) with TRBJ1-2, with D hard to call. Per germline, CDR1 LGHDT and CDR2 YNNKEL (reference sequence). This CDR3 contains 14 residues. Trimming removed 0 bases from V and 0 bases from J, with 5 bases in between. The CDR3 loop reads CASSQDLANYGYTF. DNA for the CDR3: TGTGCCAGCAGCCAAGACCTAGCTAACTATGGCTACACCTTC.

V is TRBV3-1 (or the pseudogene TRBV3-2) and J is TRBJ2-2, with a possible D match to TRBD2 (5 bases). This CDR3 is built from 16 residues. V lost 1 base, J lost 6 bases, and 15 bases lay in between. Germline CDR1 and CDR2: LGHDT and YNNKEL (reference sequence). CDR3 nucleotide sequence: TGTGCCAGCAGCCAAGGTGAACTAGGAGCGGCCGGGGAGCTGTTTTTT. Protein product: CASSQGELGAAGELFF.

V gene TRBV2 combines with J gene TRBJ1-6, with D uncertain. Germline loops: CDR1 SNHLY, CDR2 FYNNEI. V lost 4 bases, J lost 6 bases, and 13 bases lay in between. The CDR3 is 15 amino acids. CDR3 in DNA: TGTGCCAGCAGTGCCTCGGGTTTAATTAATTCACCCCTCCACTTT. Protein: CASSASGLINSPLHF.

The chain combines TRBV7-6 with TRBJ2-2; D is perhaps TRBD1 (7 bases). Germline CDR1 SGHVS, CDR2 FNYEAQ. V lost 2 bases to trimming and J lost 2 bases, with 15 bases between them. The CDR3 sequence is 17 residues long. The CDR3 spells CASSLKRRGLNTGELFF. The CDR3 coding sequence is TGTGCCAGCAGCTTAAAGAGGAGGGGGCTTAACACCGGGGAGCTGTTTTTT.

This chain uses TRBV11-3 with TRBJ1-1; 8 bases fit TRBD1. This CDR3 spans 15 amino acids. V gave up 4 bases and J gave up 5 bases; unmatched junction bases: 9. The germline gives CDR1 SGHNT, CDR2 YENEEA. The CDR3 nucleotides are TGTGCCAGCAGCTCCCTCGGACAGGGAGGGACTGAAGCTTTCTTT. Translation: CASSSLGQGGTEAFF.

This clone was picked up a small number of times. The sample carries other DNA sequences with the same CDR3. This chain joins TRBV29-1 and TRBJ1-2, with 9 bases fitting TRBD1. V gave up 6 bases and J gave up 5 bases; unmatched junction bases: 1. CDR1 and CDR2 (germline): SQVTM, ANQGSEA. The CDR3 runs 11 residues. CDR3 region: CSVGQGYGYTF. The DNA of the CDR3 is TGCAGCGTCGGACAGGGGTATGGCTACACCTTC.

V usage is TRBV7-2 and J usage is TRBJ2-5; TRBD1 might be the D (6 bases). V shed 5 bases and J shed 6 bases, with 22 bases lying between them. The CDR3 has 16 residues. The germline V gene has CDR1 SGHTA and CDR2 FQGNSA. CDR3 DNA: TGTGCCAGCAGCAACAGGGTCAGGGATGTCAAAAAGACCCAGTACTTC. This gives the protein CASSNRVRDVKKTQYF.

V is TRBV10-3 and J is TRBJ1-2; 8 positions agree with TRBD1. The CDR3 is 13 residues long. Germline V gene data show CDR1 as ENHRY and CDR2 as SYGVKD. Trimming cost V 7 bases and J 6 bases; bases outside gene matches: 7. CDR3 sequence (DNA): TGTGCCATCATCTCGACAGGGGAAAATGGCTACACCTTC. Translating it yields CAIISTGENGYTF.

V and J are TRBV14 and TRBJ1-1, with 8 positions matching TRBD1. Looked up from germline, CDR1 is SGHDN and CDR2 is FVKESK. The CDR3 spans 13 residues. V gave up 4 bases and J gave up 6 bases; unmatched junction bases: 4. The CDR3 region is CASSPGTGPEAFF. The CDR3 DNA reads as TGTGCCAGCAGCCCGGGGACAGGTCCTGAAGCTTTCTTT. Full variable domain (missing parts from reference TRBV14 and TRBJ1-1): EAGVTQFPSHSVIEKGQTVTLRCDPISGHDNLYWYRRVMGKEIKFLLHFVKESKQDESGMPNNRFLAERTGGTYSTLKVQPAELEDSGVYFCASSPGTGPEAFFGQGTRLTVV.

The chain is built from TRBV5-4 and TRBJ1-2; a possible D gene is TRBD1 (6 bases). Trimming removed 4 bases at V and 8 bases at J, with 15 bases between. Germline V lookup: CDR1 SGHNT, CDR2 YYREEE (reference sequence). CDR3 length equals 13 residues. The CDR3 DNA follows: TGTGCCAGCAGCACCACAGGGTTGGACGGCTACACCTTC. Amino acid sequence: CASSTTGLDGYTF.